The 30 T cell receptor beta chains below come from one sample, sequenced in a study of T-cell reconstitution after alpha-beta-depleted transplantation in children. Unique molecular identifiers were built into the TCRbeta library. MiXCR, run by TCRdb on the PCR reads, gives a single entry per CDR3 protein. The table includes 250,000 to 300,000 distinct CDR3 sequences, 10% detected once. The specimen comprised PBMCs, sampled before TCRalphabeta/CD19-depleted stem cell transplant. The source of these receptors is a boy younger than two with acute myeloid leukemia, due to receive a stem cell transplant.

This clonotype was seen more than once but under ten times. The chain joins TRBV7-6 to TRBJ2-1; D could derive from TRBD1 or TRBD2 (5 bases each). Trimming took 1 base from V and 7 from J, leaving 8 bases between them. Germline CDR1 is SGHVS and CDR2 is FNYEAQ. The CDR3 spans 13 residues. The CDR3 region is CASSLGGENEQFF. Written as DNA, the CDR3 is TGTGCCAGCAGCTTAGGAGGGGAAAATGAGCAGTTCTTC.

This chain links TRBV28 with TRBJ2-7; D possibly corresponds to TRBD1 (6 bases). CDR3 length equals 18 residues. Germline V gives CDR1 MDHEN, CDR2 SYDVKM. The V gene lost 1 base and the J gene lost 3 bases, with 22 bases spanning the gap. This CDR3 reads CASSLYGVGAGECYEQYF. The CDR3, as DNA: TGTGCCAGCAGTTTATACGGGGTCGGGGCAGGGGAATGCTACGAGCAGTACTTC.

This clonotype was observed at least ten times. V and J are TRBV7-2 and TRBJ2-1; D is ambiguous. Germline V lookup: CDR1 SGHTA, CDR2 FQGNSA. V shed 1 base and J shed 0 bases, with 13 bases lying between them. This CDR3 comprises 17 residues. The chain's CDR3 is CASSLGYPVSSYNEQFF. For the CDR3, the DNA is TGTGCCAGCAGCTTAGGGTACCCTGTCAGCTCCTACAATGAGCAGTTCTTC.

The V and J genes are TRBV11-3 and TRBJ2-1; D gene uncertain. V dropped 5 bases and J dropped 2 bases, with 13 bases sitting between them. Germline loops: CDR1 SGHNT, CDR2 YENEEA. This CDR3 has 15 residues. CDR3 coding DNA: TGTGCCAGCAGCCCCTTTACTCAGGCCTACAATGAGCAGTTCTTC. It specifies CASSPFTQAYNEQFF.

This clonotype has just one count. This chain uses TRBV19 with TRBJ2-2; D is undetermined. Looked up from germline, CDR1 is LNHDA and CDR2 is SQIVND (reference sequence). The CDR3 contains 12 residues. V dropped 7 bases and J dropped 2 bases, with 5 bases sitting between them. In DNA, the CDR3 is TGTGCCAGTAACATTAACACCGGGGAGCTGTTTTTT. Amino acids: CASNINTGELFF.

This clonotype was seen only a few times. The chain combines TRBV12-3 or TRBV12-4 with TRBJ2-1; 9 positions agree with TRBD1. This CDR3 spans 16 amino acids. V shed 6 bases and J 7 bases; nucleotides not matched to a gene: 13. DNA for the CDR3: TGTGCCAGCAGCCGGGCCGGGACAGGGACGTGGAATGAGCAGTTCTTC. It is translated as CASSRAGTGTWNEQFF.

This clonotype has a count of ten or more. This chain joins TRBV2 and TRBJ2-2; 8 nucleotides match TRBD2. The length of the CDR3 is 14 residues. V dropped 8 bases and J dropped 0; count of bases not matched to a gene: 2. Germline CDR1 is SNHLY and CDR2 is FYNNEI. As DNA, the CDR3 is TGTGCCAGCTTAGCGGGGACGAACACCGGGGAGCTGTTTTTT. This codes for CASLAGTNTGELFF. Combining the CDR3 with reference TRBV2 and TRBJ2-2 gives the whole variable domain EPEVTQTPSHQVTQMGQEVILRCVPISNHLYFYWYRQILGQKVEFLVSFYNNEISEKSEIFDDQFSVERPDGSNFTLKIRSTKLEDSAMYFCASLAGTNTGELFFGEGSRLTVL.

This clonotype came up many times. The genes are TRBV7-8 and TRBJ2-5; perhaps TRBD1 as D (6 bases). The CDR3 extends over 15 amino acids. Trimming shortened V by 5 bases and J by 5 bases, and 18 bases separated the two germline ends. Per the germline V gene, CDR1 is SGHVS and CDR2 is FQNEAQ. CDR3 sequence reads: CASSAPSRGTETQYF. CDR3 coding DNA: TGTGCCAGCAGCGCCCCTTCGAGGGGGACGGAGACCCAGTACTTC. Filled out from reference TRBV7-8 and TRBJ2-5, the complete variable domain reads GAGVSQSPRYKVAKRGQDVALRCDPISGHVSLFWYQQALGQGPEFLTYFQNEAQLDKSGLPSDRFFAERPEGSVSTLKIQRTQQEDSAVYLCASSAPSRGTETQYFGPGTRLLVL.

The CDR3 DNA follows: TGTGCCAGCAGCCAGGGGTTGGGACAGGGAGGTGGAGAGCAGTACTTC. It specifies CASSQGLGQGGGEQYF. This chain connects TRBV14 to TRBJ2-7; 9 bases agree with TRBD1. The CDR3 length is 16 residues. V lost 3 bases and J lost 7; bases outside the gene matches: 13. CDR1 is SGHDN, CDR2 FVKESK, per germline. Using reference TRBV14 and TRBJ2-7 for the parts outside the CDR3, the full variable domain is EAGVTQFPSHSVIEKGQTVTLRCDPISGHDNLYWYRRVMGKEIKFLLHFVKESKQDESGMPNNRFLAERTGGTYSTLKVQPAELEDSGVYFCASSQGLGQGGGEQYFGPGTRLTVT.

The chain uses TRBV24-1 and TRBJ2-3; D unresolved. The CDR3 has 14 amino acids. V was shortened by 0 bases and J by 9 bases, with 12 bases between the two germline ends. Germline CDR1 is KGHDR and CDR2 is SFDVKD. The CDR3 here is CATSDLGAPLTQYF. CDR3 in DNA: TGTGCCACCAGTGATTTGGGAGCTCCCCTAACGCAGTATTTT.

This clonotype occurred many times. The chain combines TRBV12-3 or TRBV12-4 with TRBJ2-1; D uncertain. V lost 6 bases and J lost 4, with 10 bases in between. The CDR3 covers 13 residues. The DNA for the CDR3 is TGTGCCAGCAGCGTACTACCATACAATGAGCAGTTCTTC. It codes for CASSVLPYNEQFF.

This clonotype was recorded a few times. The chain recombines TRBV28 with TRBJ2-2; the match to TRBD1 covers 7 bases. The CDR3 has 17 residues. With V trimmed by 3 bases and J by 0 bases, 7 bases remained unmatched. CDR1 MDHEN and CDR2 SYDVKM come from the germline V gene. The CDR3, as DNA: TGTGCCAGCAGTTTCCTTTTAGGGGGCGCGAACACCGGGGAGCTGTTTTTT. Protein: CASSFLLGGANTGELFF.

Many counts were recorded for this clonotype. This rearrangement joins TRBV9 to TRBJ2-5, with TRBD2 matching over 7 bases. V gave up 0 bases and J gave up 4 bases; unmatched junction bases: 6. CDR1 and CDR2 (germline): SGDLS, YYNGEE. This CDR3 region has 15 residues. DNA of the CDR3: TGTGCCAGCAGCGTAGAGGGAGGGAGAGGAGAGACCCAGTACTTC. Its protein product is CASSVEGGRGETQYF.

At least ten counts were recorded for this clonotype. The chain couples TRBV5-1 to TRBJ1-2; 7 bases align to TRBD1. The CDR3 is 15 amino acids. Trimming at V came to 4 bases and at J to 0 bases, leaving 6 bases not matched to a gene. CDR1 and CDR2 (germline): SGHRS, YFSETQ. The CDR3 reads CASSVQGTANYGYTF. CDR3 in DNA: TGCGCCAGCAGCGTACAGGGGACGGCTAACTATGGCTACACCTTC.

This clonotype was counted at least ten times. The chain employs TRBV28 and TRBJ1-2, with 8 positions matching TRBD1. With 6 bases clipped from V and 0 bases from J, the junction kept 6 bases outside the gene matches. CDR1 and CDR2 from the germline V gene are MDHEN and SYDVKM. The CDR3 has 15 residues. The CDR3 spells CASRLWGQANYGYTF. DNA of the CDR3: TGTGCCAGCAGGTTGTGGGGACAGGCTAACTATGGCTACACCTTC.

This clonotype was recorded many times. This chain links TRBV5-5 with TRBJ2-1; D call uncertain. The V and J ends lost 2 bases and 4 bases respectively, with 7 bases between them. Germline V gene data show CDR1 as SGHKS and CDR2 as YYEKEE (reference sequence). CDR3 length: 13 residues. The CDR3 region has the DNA TGTGCCAGCAGCTTCCCACCTTACAATGAGCAGTTCTTC. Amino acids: CASSFPPYNEQFF.

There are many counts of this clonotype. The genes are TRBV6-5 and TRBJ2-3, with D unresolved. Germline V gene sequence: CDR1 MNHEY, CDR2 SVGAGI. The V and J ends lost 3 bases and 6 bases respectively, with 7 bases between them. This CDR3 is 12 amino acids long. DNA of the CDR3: TGTGCCAGCAGTTATGAAGGTGATACGCAGTATTTT. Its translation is CASSYEGDTQYF.

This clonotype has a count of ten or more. The CDR3: CASRDPGQGDYEQYF. The CDR3 region has the DNA TGTGCCAGCAGAGATCCGGGACAGGGGGACTACGAGCAGTACTTC. The genes are TRBV11-2 and TRBJ2-7; 11 positions agree with TRBD1. The J segment lost 3 bases and the V segment lost 6 bases, leaving 7 bases of the junction unmatched. CDR1 is SGHAT, CDR2 FQNNGV, per germline. The CDR3 sequence is 15 residues long.

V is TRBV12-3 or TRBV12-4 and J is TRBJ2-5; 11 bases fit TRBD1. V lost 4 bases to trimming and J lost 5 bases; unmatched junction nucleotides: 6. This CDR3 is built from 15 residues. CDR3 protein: CASSSGQGAWETQYF. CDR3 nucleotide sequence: TGTGCCAGCAGTTCCGGACAGGGGGCTTGGGAGACCCAGTACTTC.

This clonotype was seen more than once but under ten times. The DNA for the CDR3 is TGTGCCAGCAACTCTAAGACAGGCAGCCCTACAGAGCAGTACTTC. It specifies CASNSKTGSPTEQYF. The chain links TRBV21-1 to TRBJ2-7. TRBV21-1 is a documented pseudogene. CDR3 length: 15 residues.

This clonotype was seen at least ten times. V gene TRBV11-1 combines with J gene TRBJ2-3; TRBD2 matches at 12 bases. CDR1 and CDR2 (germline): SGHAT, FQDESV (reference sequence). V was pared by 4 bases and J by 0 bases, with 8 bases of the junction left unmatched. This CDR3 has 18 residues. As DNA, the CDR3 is TGTGCCAGCAGCTCGCCGGCACTAGCGGGGGGTAGCACAGATACGCAGTATTTT. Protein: CASSSPALAGGSTDTQYF.

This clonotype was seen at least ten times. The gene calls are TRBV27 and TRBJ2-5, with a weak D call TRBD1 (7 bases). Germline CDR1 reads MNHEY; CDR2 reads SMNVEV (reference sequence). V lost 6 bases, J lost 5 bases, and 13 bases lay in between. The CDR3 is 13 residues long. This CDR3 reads CASRSTGRETQYF. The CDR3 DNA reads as TGTGCCAGCAGGTCGACAGGGAGGGAGACCCAGTACTTC.

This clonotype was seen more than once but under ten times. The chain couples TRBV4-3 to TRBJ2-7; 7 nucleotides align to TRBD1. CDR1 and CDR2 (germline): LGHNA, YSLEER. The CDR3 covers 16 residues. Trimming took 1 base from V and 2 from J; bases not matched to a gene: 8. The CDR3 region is CASSQGAGTATYEQYF. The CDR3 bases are TGCGCCAGCAGCCAAGGGGCCGGGACAGCTACCTACGAGCAGTACTTC.

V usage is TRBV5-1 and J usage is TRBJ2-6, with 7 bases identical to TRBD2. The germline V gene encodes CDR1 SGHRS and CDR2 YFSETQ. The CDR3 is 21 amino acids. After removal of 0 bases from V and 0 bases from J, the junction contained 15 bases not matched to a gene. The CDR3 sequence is CASSLGGGVPGLCSGANVLTF. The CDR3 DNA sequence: TGCGCCAGCAGCTTGGGGGGGGGAGTCCCCGGGCTGTGCTCTGGGGCCAACGTCCTGACTTTC.

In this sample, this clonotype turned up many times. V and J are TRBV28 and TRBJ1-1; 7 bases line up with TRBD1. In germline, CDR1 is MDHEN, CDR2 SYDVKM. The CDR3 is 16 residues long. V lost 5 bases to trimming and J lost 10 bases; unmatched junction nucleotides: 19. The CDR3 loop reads CASSPTGIFDWGSAFF. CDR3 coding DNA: TGTGCCAGCAGTCCGACAGGGATTTTCGATTGGGGGTCAGCTTTCTTT. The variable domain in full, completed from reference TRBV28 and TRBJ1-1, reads DVKVTQSSRYLVKRTGEKVFLECVQDMDHENMFWYRQDPGLGLRLIYFSYDVKMKEKGDIPEGYSVSREKKERFSLILESASTNQTSMYLCASSPTGIFDWGSAFFGQGTRLTVV.

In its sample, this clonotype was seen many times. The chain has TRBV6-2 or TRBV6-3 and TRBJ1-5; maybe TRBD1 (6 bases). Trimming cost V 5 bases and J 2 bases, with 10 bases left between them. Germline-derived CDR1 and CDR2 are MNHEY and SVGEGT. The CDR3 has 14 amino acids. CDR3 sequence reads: CASSRRQGNQPQHF. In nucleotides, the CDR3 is TGTGCCAGCAGTCGTCGACAGGGCAATCAGCCCCAGCATTTT.

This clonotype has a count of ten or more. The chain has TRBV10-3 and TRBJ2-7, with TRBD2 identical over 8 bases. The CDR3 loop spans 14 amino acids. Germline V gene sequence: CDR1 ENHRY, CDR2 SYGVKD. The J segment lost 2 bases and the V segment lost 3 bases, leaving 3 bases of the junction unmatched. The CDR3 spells CAISEGSGAYEQYF. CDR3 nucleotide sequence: TGTGCCATCAGTGAAGGTAGCGGGGCCTACGAGCAGTACTTC.

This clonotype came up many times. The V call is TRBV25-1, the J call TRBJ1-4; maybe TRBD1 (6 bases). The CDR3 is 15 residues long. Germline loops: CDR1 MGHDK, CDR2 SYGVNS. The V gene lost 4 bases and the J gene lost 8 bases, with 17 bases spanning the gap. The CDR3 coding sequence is TGTGCCAGCAGTGCCCTAAAGGGGGGCGGAGAAAAACTGTTTTTT. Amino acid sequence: CASSALKGGGEKLFF. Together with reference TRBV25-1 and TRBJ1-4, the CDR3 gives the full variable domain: EADIYQTPRYLVIGTGKKITLECSQTMGHDKMYWYQQDPGMELHLIHYSYGVNSTEKGDLSSESTVSRIRTEHFPLTLESARPSHTSQYLCASSALKGGGEKLFFGSGTQLSVL.

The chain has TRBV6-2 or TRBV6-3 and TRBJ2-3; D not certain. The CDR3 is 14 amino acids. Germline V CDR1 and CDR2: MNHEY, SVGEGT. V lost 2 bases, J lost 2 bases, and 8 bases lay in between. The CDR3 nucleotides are TGTGCCAGCAGTTACATCACGTCCACAGATACGCAGTATTTT. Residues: CASSYITSTDTQYF.

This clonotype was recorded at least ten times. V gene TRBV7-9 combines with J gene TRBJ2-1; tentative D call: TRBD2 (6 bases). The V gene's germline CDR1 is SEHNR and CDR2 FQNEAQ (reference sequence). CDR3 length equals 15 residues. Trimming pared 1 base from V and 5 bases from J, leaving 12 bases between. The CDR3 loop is CASSLVPSANNEQFF. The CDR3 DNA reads TGTGCCAGCAGCTTAGTTCCTAGCGCTAACAATGAGCAGTTCTTC.